Listed here are 20 T cell receptor beta chains from one sample, sequenced in a study of blood T cells in healthy people across ages. Primed by a sample-barcoded 5' primer and a J-beta primer mix, a second PCR proceeded for about 6 to 11 cycles. TCRdb used MiXCR to reprocess the 5' RACE reads, holding one entry per CDR3 protein. Of approximately 780,000 distinct CDR3 sequences in the sample, 25% to 30% were seen once. The sample also formed part of further work on T cells of mothers and their children.

Sample: blood. Source of these receptors: a boy aged 10-17 years in good health.

This clonotype was seen a handful of times. The rearrangement links TRBV3-1 to TRBJ2-1, with 9 bases aligning to TRBD2. The V gene end was trimmed by 0 bases and the J gene end by 9 bases; junction bases not matched to a gene: 12. Germline CDR1 reads LGHDT; CDR2 reads YNNKEL (reference sequence). This CDR3 is 17 amino acids long. The CDR3, as DNA: TGTGCCAGCAGCCAAGATGGACTAGCGAGGGGGTTGCGTGAGCAGTTCTTC. As protein: CASSQDGLARGLREQFF.

V usage is TRBV7-3 and J usage is TRBJ2-3; D is undetermined. Germline V gives CDR1 SGHTA, CDR2 FQGTGA. V lost 3 bases and J 6 bases, leaving 13 bases between the germline ends. This CDR3 has 14 residues. The CDR3, as DNA: TGTGCCAGCAGCTTGGCTGAAGTTTCTGATACGCAGTATTTT. Amino acids: CASSLAEVSDTQYF.

The DNA for the CDR3 is TGTGCCTCCAATGAAGCTTTCTTT. The encoded protein is CASNEAFF. V gene TRBV6-1 combines with J gene TRBJ1-1; D call uncertain. V lost 11 bases, J lost 7 bases, and 5 bases lay in between. Germline assignment: CDR1 MNHNS and CDR2 SASEGT. This CDR3 contains 8 residues.

V and J are TRBV11-2 and TRBJ2-1; TRBD2 matches 7 bases. CDR1 is SGHAT and CDR2 is FQNNGV in the germline V gene. The CDR3 consists of 16 residues. Losses at the gene ends were 5 bases for V and 3 bases for J; bases not matched to a gene: 10. CDR3 sequence (DNA): TGTGCCAGCAGCCTTGAGGTAGCGGGCGACTACAATGAGCAGTTCTTC. Protein product: CASSLEVAGDYNEQFF.

A few counts support this clonotype. The chain joins TRBV20-1 to TRBJ2-4; tentatively, D is TRBD1 (6 bases). Between the trimmed V and J ends, which lost 5 bases and 10 bases, there was a span of 12 bases. The CDR3 covers 11 residues. Germline CDR1 is DFQATT and CDR2 is SNEGSKA (reference sequence). The CDR3 DNA reads TGCAGTGCTGGGATTACAGGGATTCAGTACTTC. Amino acid sequence: CSAGITGIQYF.

This clonotype was counted between two and nine times. The V and J genes are TRBV2 and TRBJ2-5; 10 positions match TRBD2. CDR3 length: 16 amino acids. V lost 5 bases and J lost 0; bases outside the gene matches: 6. The germline CDR1 and CDR2 sequences are SNHLY and FYNNEI. CDR3 in amino acids: CASSSGTSAYQETQYF. The DNA for the CDR3 is TGTGCCAGCAGTTCCGGGACTAGCGCATACCAAGAGACCCAGTACTTC.

The J gene is TRBJ2-5, the V gene TRBV3-1; D gene uncertain. Germline loops: CDR1 LGHDT, CDR2 YNNKEL (reference sequence). V gave up 9 bases and J gave up 2 bases, with 10 bases separating them. The CDR3 spans 12 residues. CDR3 in DNA: TGTGCCAGTCGACTCCTTCAAGAGACCCAGTACTTC. Protein: CASRLLQETQYF.

The sample holds a few counts of this clonotype. V is TRBV20-1 and J is TRBJ2-3; 8 positions match TRBD2. V shed 3 bases, J shed 0 bases, and the junction held 11 bases outside the gene matches. CDR1 and CDR2 (germline): DFQATT, SNEGSKA (reference sequence). This CDR3 comprises 17 residues. Here the CDR3 reads CSARWAGGPTSTDTQYF. The CDR3 region has the DNA TGCAGTGCTAGGTGGGCGGGGGGCCCAACTAGCACAGATACGCAGTATTTT.

The rearrangement links TRBV5-1 to TRBJ2-5, with D perhaps TRBD1 or TRBD2 (5 bases each). The germline gives CDR1 SGHRS, CDR2 YFSETQ. This CDR3 is built from 14 residues. Trimming took off 4 bases at V and 0 bases at J, with 10 bases between the two ends. Here the CDR3 DNA reads TGCGCCAGCAGCACCGGGACGAACCAAGAGACCCAGTACTTC. Encoded protein: CASSTGTNQETQYF. Combining the CDR3 with reference TRBV5-1 and TRBJ2-5 gives the whole variable domain KAGVTQTPRYLIKTRGQQVTLSCSPISGHRSVSWYQQTPGQGLQFLFEYFSETQRNKGNFPGRFSGRQFSNSRSEMNVSTLELGDSALYLCASSTGTNQETQYFGPGTRLLVL.

The genes are TRBV7-2 and TRBJ1-1; D gene uncertain. With 3 bases removed from V and 6 bases from J, the gap between germline ends came to 8 bases. From germline, CDR1 is SGHTA and CDR2 FQGNSA. The CDR3 extends over 12 amino acids. Here the CDR3 reads CASSFQSAEAFF. CDR3 coding DNA: TGTGCCAGCAGCTTCCAGAGCGCTGAAGCTTTCTTT.

This clonotype turned up a few times. This chain links TRBV12-3 or TRBV12-4 with TRBJ2-2; D call uncertain. The CDR3 extends over 14 amino acids. The V and J ends lost 6 bases and 6 bases respectively, with 14 bases between them. In DNA form, the CDR3 reads TGTGCCAGCAGACCAGAAAGTATGGCCGGGGAGCTGTTTTTT. It is translated as CASRPESMAGELFF.

This clonotype showed up just a few times. The chain recombines TRBV27 with TRBJ2-1; D is possibly TRBD1 (6 bases). The J call may be in error: the DNA end matches TRBJ2-7 better. CDR3 length: 14 residues. Germline values: CDR1 MNHEY, CDR2 SMNVEV (reference sequence). CDR3 residues: CASSSAAGAYEQYF. The CDR3 DNA follows: TGTGCCAGCAGTTCCGCCGCAGGGGCCTACGAGCAGTACTTC.

The chain is built from TRBV4-2 and TRBJ1-2; D gene unclear. Germline CDR1 and CDR2: LGHNA and YNFKEQ. This CDR3 has 14 amino acids. The ends were cut back, 1 base at V and 6 bases at J, with 12 bases in the middle. The CDR3 here is CASSQVQVGNGYTF. CDR3 nucleotide sequence: TGTGCCAGCAGCCAAGTCCAGGTTGGAAATGGCTACACCTTC.

The chain links TRBV6-2 or TRBV6-3 to TRBJ2-5; D might be TRBD2 (7 bases). CDR3 length: 12 residues. With 8 bases removed from V and 4 bases from J, the gap between germline ends came to 11 bases. CDR1 is MNHEY and CDR2 is SVGEGT in the germline V gene. CDR3 region: CASGGATETQYF. The CDR3 bases are TGTGCCAGCGGGGGGGCGACAGAGACCCAGTACTTC.

The V gene is TRBV5-1, the J gene TRBJ1-1; maybe TRBD1 (5 bases). Germline V gene lookup returns CDR1 SGHRS and CDR2 YFSETQ. This CDR3 contains 13 residues. The V end lost 4 bases, the J end lost 7 bases, and 14 bases lay between the germline ends. CDR3 sequence (DNA): TGCGCCAGCAGCAGTGGGACGGGGGGTGAAGCTTTCTTT. Its protein is CASSSGTGGEAFF.

The CDR3 region is CAWGQGAGAAYNEQFF. The CDR3, as DNA: TGTGCCTGGGGCCAGGGTGCAGGGGCCGCCTACAATGAGCAGTTCTTC. J is TRBJ2-1 and V is TRBV30; D may be TRBD1 (6 bases). With 5 bases removed from V and 2 bases from J, the gap between germline ends came to 19 bases. The germline CDR1 and CDR2 sequences are GTSNPN and SVGIG (reference sequence). This CDR3 has 16 amino acids.

The genes are TRBV2 and TRBJ2-7, with D possibly being TRBD1 (5 bases). The CDR3 contains 14 residues. V was shortened by 4 bases and J by 0 bases, with 10 bases between the two germline ends. Germline lookup yields CDR1 SNHLY and CDR2 FYNNEI. The CDR3 bases are TGTGCCAGCAGTGCTGACAGTACCTCCTACGAGCAGTACTTC. Its protein product is CASSADSTSYEQYF.

The rearrangement uses TRBV5-6 and TRBJ2-5; 9 bases match TRBD1. TRBJ2-1 explains the end of the DNA better; the J call may be wrong. CDR1 is SGHDT, CDR2 YYEEEE, per germline. CDR3 length: 15 residues. The DNA for the CDR3 is TGTGCCAGCAGCTGGGACAGGGCCCTTACCAATGAGCAGTTCTTC. Encoded protein: CASSWDRALTNEQFF.

This clonotype was seen repeatedly, ten times or more. The germline gene is not matched at one end of the junction; a read error may be the cause. The V call is TRBV5-1, the J call TRBJ2-7; D is perhaps TRBD2 (7 bases). Germline V gene sequence: CDR1 SGHRS, CDR2 YFSETQ. This CDR3 has 13 amino acids. CDR3 protein: CASSLGGPYEQYF. The CDR3, as DNA: TGTGCCAGCAGCTTGGGGGGGCCCTACGAGCAGTACTTC.

The CDR3 is CASSFAPGVNTEAFF. The CDR3 DNA follows: TGTGCCAGCAGTTTTGCGCCCGGGGTCAACACTGAAGCTTTCTTT. The chain carries TRBV28 and TRBJ1-1, with D hard to call. The CDR3 loop spans 15 amino acids. V dropped 3 bases and J dropped 2 bases, with 13 bases sitting between them. Germline V CDR1 and CDR2: MDHEN, SYDVKM.